Below, 16 T cell receptor beta chains from the same sample are listed, as sequenced in a study of read filtering for tumor transcriptome and immune sequencing. From 400 to 450 ng of RNA, a library with molecular barcoded alpha/delta and beta/gamma adaptors was made. TCRdb analysed the reads with MiXCR anew, one entry per CDR3 protein. The sample shows roughly 46,000 distinct CDR3 sequences, about 12% of them seen only once. Sample: a population of CD138-negative cells sorted from bone marrow. These receptors came from a donor aged 40 or older with multiple myeloma.

This clonotype was counted many times. The V gene is TRBV5-1, the J gene TRBJ2-3; 10 bases are a match to TRBD2. V shed 0 bases and J 5 bases; nucleotides not matched to a gene: 3. This CDR3 has 15 amino acids. The germline gives CDR1 SGHRS, CDR2 YFSETQ. Here the CDR3 DNA reads TGCGCCAGCAGCTTGGCTCTAGCGGGAGAAGATACGCAGTATTTT. Translated, it gives CASSLALAGEDTQYF. Supplemented by reference TRBV5-1 and TRBJ2-3, the full variable domain reads KAGVTQTPRYLIKTRGQQVTLSCSPISGHRSVSWYQQTPGQGLQFLFEYFSETQRNKGNFPGRFSGRQFSNSRSEMNVSTLELGDSALYLCASSLALAGEDTQYFGPGTRLTVL.

This clonotype was seen ten or more times. The V and J genes are TRBV10-3 and TRBJ2-2; 10 positions match TRBD2. V trimming: 8 bases; J trimming: 3 bases; junction bases outside the gene matches: 3. The CDR3 sequence is 14 residues long. Germline CDR1 and CDR2: ENHRY and SYGVKD. The CDR3 DNA reads TGTGCCATCGGACTAGCGGATTACACCGGGGAGCTGTTTTTT. Its translation: CAIGLADYTGELFF.

The table lists this clonotype with many counts. The chain uses TRBV5-4 and TRBJ1-1, with TRBD1 matching 9 bases. Losses at the gene ends were 6 bases for V and 5 bases for J; bases not matched to a gene: 8. CDR3 length: 14 residues. CDR1 and CDR2 from the germline V gene are SGHNT and YYREEE (reference sequence). CDR3 coding DNA: TGTGCCAGCATCGCACAGGGGGCTCGTACTGAAGCTTTCTTT. Its protein is CASIAQGARTEAFF. The whole variable domain, remainder taken from reference TRBV5-4 and TRBJ1-1, is ETGVTQSPTHLIKTRGQQVTLRCSSQSGHNTVSWYQQALGQGPQFIFQYYREEENGRGNFPPRFSGLQFPNYSSELNVNALELDDSALYLCASIAQGARTEAFFGQGTRLTVV.

In this sample, this clonotype turned up many times. The CDR3 region is CATSDQTRTGSGELFF. The CDR3 DNA reads TGTGCCACCAGTGACCAAACCCGGACAGGCTCCGGGGAGCTGTTTTTT. The chain links TRBV24-1 to TRBJ2-2; 7 nucleotides agree with TRBD1. The V segment lost 4 bases and the J segment 6 bases; nucleotides outside the gene matches: 10. The germline gives CDR1 KGHDR, CDR2 SFDVKD. There are 16 residues in the CDR3.

This clonotype has at least ten counts. This could be a read error, since a much larger clone is one nucleotide away. This chain links TRBV7-2 with TRBJ2-1; 10 bases fit TRBD1. Germline assignment: CDR1 SGHTA and CDR2 FQGNSA. The CDR3 is 14 residues long. CDR3 DNA: TGTGCCAGCAGCCGGGACAGGGGCGTAAATGGGCAGTTCTTC. It is translated as CASSRDRGVNGQFF.

This clonotype was seen many times. This chain links TRBV24-1 with TRBJ2-1; TRBD2 aligns across 10 bases. V was pared by 0 bases and J by 10 bases, with 2 bases of the junction left unmatched. This CDR3 spans 14 amino acids. Germline lookup yields CDR1 KGHDR and CDR2 SFDVKD. The CDR3 here is CATSDLTSGAEQFF. For the CDR3, the DNA is TGTGCCACCAGTGATTTGACTAGCGGGGCCGAGCAGTTCTTC.

The sample holds many counts of this clonotype. CDR3 coding DNA: TGCAGCGCCCGGGGAGGGGGGATATCCTACGAGCAGTACTTC. Translating gives CSARGGGISYEQYF. The chain couples TRBV29-1 to TRBJ2-7; TRBD2 might be the D (7 bases). V was shortened by 7 bases and J by 1 base, with 17 bases between the two germline ends. This CDR3 contains 14 residues. Per the germline V gene, CDR1 is SQVTM and CDR2 is ANQGSEA.

This clonotype was seen repeatedly, ten times or more. A much larger clone differs from this one at a single base, so this may be a read error. The rearrangement joins TRBV18 to TRBJ2-1; D might be TRBD2 (6 bases). Germline assignment: CDR1 KGHSH and CDR2 LQKENI. CDR3 size: 13 residues. CDR3 loop: CASSGTGRNGQFF. Here the CDR3 DNA reads TGTGCCAGCTCCGGGACTGGACGCAATGGGCAGTTCTTC. The variable domain in full, with the rest retrieved from reference TRBV18 and TRBJ2-1, is NAGVMQNPRHLVRRRGQEARLRCSPMKGHSHVYWYRQLPEEGLKFMVYLQKENIIDESGMPKERFSAEFPKEGPSILRIQQVVRGDSAAYFCASSGTGRNGQFFGPGTRLTVL.

In this sample, this clonotype turned up a few times. A much larger clone lies a single base off, so this may be a read error. V and J are TRBV6-6 and TRBJ1-1; no reliable D call. This CDR3 has 14 amino acids. In germline, CDR1 is MNHNY, CDR2 SVGAGI (reference sequence). V shed 2 bases and J shed 7 bases, with 14 bases lying between them. The CDR3 DNA sequence: TGTGCCAGCAGTTACCCGAGTTTGAAGAGTGAAGCTTTCTTT. It codes for CASSYPSLKSEAFF.

This clonotype has at least ten counts. The chain has TRBV5-1 and TRBJ2-1, with 8 bases identical to TRBD2. V lost 7 bases, J lost 0 bases, and 6 bases stayed unmatched. Germline V lookup: CDR1 SGHRS, CDR2 YFSETQ. CDR3 length: 15 amino acids. This CDR3 reads CASVLLAGSYNEQFF. The CDR3 bases are TGCGCCAGCGTACTTCTAGCGGGCTCCTACAATGAGCAGTTCTTC.

Ten or more counts support this clonotype. CDR3 in DNA: TGTGCCAGCAGCCCATACGGACAGGGGGCAAACGAGCAGTACTTC. It translates to CASSPYGQGANEQYF. The chain couples TRBV3-1 to TRBJ2-7; the match to TRBD1 covers 11 bases. This CDR3 has 15 residues. CDR1 is LGHDT, CDR2 YNNKEL, per germline (reference sequence). V lost 4 bases to trimming and J lost 5 bases; unmatched junction nucleotides: 7.

This clonotype was detected a few times. This chain joins TRBV4-3 and TRBJ2-7, with 11 bases matching TRBD1. Losses at the gene ends were 0 bases for V and 2 bases for J; bases not matched to a gene: 3. Looked up from germline, CDR1 is LGHNA and CDR2 is YSLEER. The CDR3 totals 16 residues. The CDR3: CASSQEPGQGAYEQYF. CDR3 nucleotide sequence: TGCGCCAGCAGCCAAGAACCGGGACAGGGGGCCTACGAGCAGTACTTC.

This clonotype was detected ten times or more. The J gene is TRBJ2-1, the V gene TRBV10-1, with D perhaps TRBD2 (6 bases). V dropped 8 bases and J dropped 1 base, with 12 bases sitting between them. The CDR3 length is 14 residues. Germline values: CDR1 WNHNN, CDR2 SYGVQD (reference sequence). The CDR3 bases are TGCGCCAGCGCCGGGGGTAAATCCTACAATGAGCAGTTCTTC. The encoded protein is CASAGGKSYNEQFF.

This clonotype showed up many times. The V call is TRBV28, the J call TRBJ1-4; a weak D match, TRBD1 (6 bases). The CDR3 has 16 residues. CDR1 MDHEN and CDR2 SYDVKM come from the germline V gene. V lost 5 bases to trimming and J lost 0 bases, with 13 bases between them. CDR3 DNA sequence: TGTGCCAGCAGTGTCGGGACAACTACAACTAATGAAAAACTGTTTTTT. It yields the protein CASSVGTTTTNEKLFF. The variable domain in full, completed from reference TRBV28 and TRBJ1-4, reads DVKVTQSSRYLVKRTGEKVFLECVQDMDHENMFWYRQDPGLGLRLIYFSYDVKMKEKGDIPEGYSVSREKKERFSLILESASTNQTSMYLCASSVGTTTTNEKLFFGSGTQLSVL.

This clonotype has at least ten counts. The chain carries TRBV28 and TRBJ1-1, with 8 bases fitting TRBD1. CDR1 MDHEN and CDR2 SYDVKM come from the germline V gene. The CDR3 has 14 amino acids. The V gene end was trimmed by 2 bases and the J gene end by 4 bases; junction bases not matched to a gene: 3. Here the CDR3 DNA reads TGTGCCAGCAGTTTACAGGGGGCGACCACTGAAGCTTTCTTT. This codes for CASSLQGATTEAFF.

This clonotype was seen at least ten times. V usage is TRBV3-1 and J usage is TRBJ1-1; a weak D match, TRBD1 (5 bases). The CDR3 is made up of 16 amino acids. Trimming stripped 2 bases from V and 7 bases from J, with 20 bases between. CDR1 and CDR2 (germline): LGHDT, YNNKEL (reference sequence). The CDR3 DNA reads TGTGCCAGCAGCCAACTACCGGGGACTGGGTCCCGTGAAGCTTTCTTT. Protein product: CASSQLPGTGSREAFF.